This passage covers 16 T cell receptor beta chains from one sample sequenced in a study of vaccination and CD4 T cells after COVID-19 (dated by TCRdb to between 2021 and 2024). Libraries came from PCR. The run used an Illumina iSeq 100. In TCRdb, the public reads were trimmed at Q25 with fastp and aligned with MiXCR, with productive beta chains retained. Duplicate CDR3 protein sequences are folded into a single record with the most common DNA and genes. The sample contains roughly 15,000 distinct CDR3 sequences, 66% of them found a single time. 0.9% to 1.2% of the sample belongs to the ten largest clones. Material: CD4+ T cells from blood, obtained after SARS-CoV-2 vaccination. All receptors come from a human donor who had recovered from COVID-19.

This chain links TRBV27 with TRBJ1-5; 9 bases map to TRBD1. The CDR3 runs 19 residues. J gave up 5 bases and V 6 bases, and 20 bases lay outside the gene matches. Germline CDR1 reads MNHEY; CDR2 reads SMNVEV (reference sequence). CDR3 in amino acids: CASRRTGALGIGVYQPQHF. CDR3 nucleotide sequence: TGTGCCAGCAGGAGGACAGGGGCCCTAGGAATAGGTGTGTATCAGCCCCAGCATTTT.

The chain joins TRBV20-1 to TRBJ1-1; D is possibly TRBD1 (6 bases). Germline V lookup: CDR1 DFQATT, CDR2 SNEGSKA (reference sequence). With 0 bases removed from V and 6 bases from J, the gap between germline ends came to 14 bases. The CDR3 has 14 residues. The CDR3 is CSARDMGGAAEAFF. The DNA for the CDR3 is TGCAGTGCTAGAGATATGGGGGGCGCGGCTGAAGCTTTCTTT.

The chain employs TRBV6-5 and TRBJ2-7; TRBD2 is a possible D gene (6 bases). This CDR3 is built from 15 residues. From germline, CDR1 is MNHEY and CDR2 SVGAGI. V lost 6 bases and J 0 bases, leaving 15 bases between the germline ends. CDR3 DNA: TGTGCCAGCAGCTACCGGGGGTCGAGCTCCTACGAGCAGTACTTC. Amino acid sequence: CASSYRGSSSYEQYF.

The chain joins TRBV19 to TRBJ1-5; unclear D gene. The CDR3 runs to 15 residues. In germline, CDR1 is LNHDA, CDR2 SQIVND (reference sequence). V lost 6 bases, J lost 1 base, and 13 bases lay in between. CDR3 amino acids: CASRVQRKSNQPQHF. CDR3 coding DNA: TGTGCCAGTAGGGTCCAAAGGAAAAGCAATCAGCCCCAGCATTTT.

This clonotype was counted between two and nine times. The J gene is TRBJ2-5, the V gene TRBV20-1; TRBD2 aligns across 8 bases. The CDR3 extends over 15 amino acids. CDR1 and CDR2 (germline): DFQATT, SNEGSKA (reference sequence). Trimming cost V 3 bases and J 1 base; bases outside gene matches: 7. The CDR3 reads CSASTVLAGQETQYF. CDR3 in DNA: TGCAGTGCTAGTACGGTCCTAGCGGGCCAAGAGACCCAGTACTTC.

The rearrangement links TRBV6-5 to TRBJ2-1, with D maybe TRBD2 (6 bases). CDR3 length: 16 amino acids. Germline V gene lookup returns CDR1 MNHEY and CDR2 SVGAGI. The V and J ends lost 1 base and 3 bases respectively, with 13 bases between them. The CDR3 DNA follows: TGTGCCAGCAGTTACTTCGGGACTGCCGGCTACAATGAGCAGTTCTTC. It encodes CASSYFGTAGYNEQFF.

This chain connects TRBV10-1 to TRBJ2-2, with D possibly matching TRBD1 (6 bases). Trimming stripped 2 bases from V and 3 bases from J, with 10 bases between. This CDR3 spans 15 amino acids. In germline, CDR1 is WNHNN, CDR2 SYGVQD (reference sequence). The DNA of the CDR3 is TGCGCCAGCAGTGAGAGGGGGTTTGACACCGGGGAGCTGTTTTTT. Its protein is CASSERGFDTGELFF.

The chain combines TRBV19 with TRBJ1-1, with 9 bases fitting TRBD1. Germline V lookup: CDR1 LNHDA, CDR2 SQIVND (reference sequence). The CDR3 sequence is 16 residues long. V gave up 7 bases and J gave up 5 bases; unmatched junction bases: 14. Written as DNA, the CDR3 is TGTGCCAGTACCCGCCTTCGGGGACAGGGTGAGACTGAAGCTTTCTTT. This sequence encodes CASTRLRGQGETEAFF. Drawing the rest from reference TRBV19 and TRBJ1-1, the complete variable domain is DGGITQSPKYLFRKEGQNVTLSCEQNLNHDAMYWYRQDPGQGLRLIYYSQIVNDFQKGDIAEGYSVSREKKESFPLTVTSAQKNPTAFYLCASTRLRGQGETEAFFGQGTRLTVV.

This clonotype was seen a handful of times. The chain links TRBV6-1 to TRBJ1-5; D is unresolved. V lost 6 bases and J 5 bases, leaving 11 bases between the germline ends. The CDR3 loop spans 13 amino acids. Germline V gene sequence: CDR1 MNHNS, CDR2 SASEGT. The CDR3 sequence: CASSRSPHQPQHF. The CDR3 nucleotides are TGTGCCAGCAGCCGAAGCCCACATCAGCCCCAGCATTTT.

The rearrangement links TRBV5-4 to TRBJ2-7; D possibly corresponds to TRBD2 (6 bases). The V and J ends lost 4 bases and 6 bases respectively, with 17 bases between them. The CDR3 sequence is 14 residues long. Germline loops: CDR1 SGHNT, CDR2 YYREEE (reference sequence). The CDR3 DNA reads TGTGCCAGCAGCCCCCAGCGGGCCCCGGGCGAGCAGTACTTC. This translates into CASSPQRAPGEQYF.

This clonotype was counted only a few times. The chain is built from TRBV12-3 or TRBV12-4 and TRBJ1-5, with D tentatively TRBD1 (5 bases). V was clipped by 5 bases and J by 5 bases, with 10 bases between them. The CDR3 sequence is 13 residues long. The CDR3 protein is CASSGTRHQPQHF. CDR3 bases: TGTGCCAGCAGTGGGACCCGCCATCAGCCCCAGCATTTT.

The chain has TRBV2 and TRBJ1-1, with 8 bases fitting TRBD1. Unmatched junction bases numbered 6, after V lost 4 bases and J lost 2 bases. CDR3 length: 15 amino acids. Germline-derived CDR1 and CDR2 are SNHLY and FYNNEI. The CDR3, as DNA: TGTGCCAGCAGTGCAGACAGGGGACGAAACACTGAAGCTTTCTTT. Protein sequence: CASSADRGRNTEAFF.

The rearrangement joins TRBV19 to TRBJ2-3, with D possibly being TRBD2 (5 bases). In germline, CDR1 is LNHDA, CDR2 SQIVND (reference sequence). V lost 6 bases, J lost 3 bases, and 16 bases lay in between. The CDR3 consists of 15 residues. CDR3: CASRDSDLITDTQYF. Here the CDR3 DNA reads TGTGCCAGTAGAGATAGCGACCTCATAACAGATACGCAGTATTTT.

This chain uses TRBV20-1 with TRBJ2-7; D unclear. CDR1 is DFQATT and CDR2 is SNEGSKA in the germline V gene (reference sequence). Trimming took off 0 bases at V and 6 bases at J, with 6 bases between the two ends. This CDR3 contains 11 residues. CDR3 amino acids: CSARDLIEQYF. CDR3 coding DNA: TGCAGTGCTAGAGATCTCATCGAGCAGTACTTC.

This chain joins TRBV7-9 and TRBJ1-1; no clear D. The CDR3 length is 11 residues. Trimming shortened V by 6 bases and J by 4 bases, and 6 bases separated the two germline ends. Germline-derived CDR1 and CDR2 are SEHNR and FQNEAQ (reference sequence). CDR3 sequence reads: CASRVSTEAFF. The CDR3 DNA follows: TGTGCCAGCAGGGTAAGCACTGAAGCTTTCTTT.

The V gene is TRBV11-2, the J gene TRBJ2-2; 13 bases are a match to TRBD2. There are 15 residues in the CDR3. The junction had 4 bases not matched to a gene; V was cut back by 6 bases and J by 6 bases. CDR1 and CDR2 (germline): SGHAT, FQNNGV. The CDR3 nucleotides read TGTGCCAGCAGAACTAGCGGGAGGGCCCCCGGGGAGCTGTTTTTT. As protein: CASRTSGRAPGELFF.